Here is one T cell receptor beta chain with its context. TCRdb used MiXCR to reprocess the RT-PCR reads, holding one entry per CDR3 protein. The data contain over 150,000 distinct CDR3 sequences, 40% to 45% of them singletons. This entry is derived from a study of patients and donors after allogeneic stem cell transplantation. This CDR3 region has 15 residues. Trimming took 2 bases from V and 0 from J, leaving 9 bases between them. The germline CDR1 and CDR2 sequences are SGHRS and YFSETQ. The sequence was obtained from a human donor who was either an allogeneic HSCT recipient or a stem cell or donor lymphocyte infusion donor (not recorded which). It is not recorded whose cells these are; they may come from a transplant donor. The V and J genes are TRBV5-1 and TRBJ2-1; no clear D. The source material was blood, either unsorted or a sorted T cell fraction (not recorded which). The CDR3 DNA reads TGCGCCAGCAGCTTCGACTTTTCCTCCTACAATGAGCAGTTCTTC. Protein: CASSFDFSSYNEQFF.